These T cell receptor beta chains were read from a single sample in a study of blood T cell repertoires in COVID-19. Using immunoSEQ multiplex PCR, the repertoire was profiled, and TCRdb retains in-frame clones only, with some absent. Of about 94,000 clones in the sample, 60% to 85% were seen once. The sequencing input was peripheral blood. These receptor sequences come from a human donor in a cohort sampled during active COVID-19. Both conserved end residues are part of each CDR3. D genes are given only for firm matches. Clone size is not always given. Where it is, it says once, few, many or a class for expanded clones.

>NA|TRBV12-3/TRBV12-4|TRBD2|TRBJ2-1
TGTGCCAGCAGTTTACTAACGGGGGGGGAGCAGTTCTTC
CASSLLTGGEQFF
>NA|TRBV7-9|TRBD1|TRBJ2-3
TGTGCCAGCAGCTTAGATAGGTCAGGGGGCGCGAAAGATACGCAGTATTTT
CASSLDRSGGAKDTQYF
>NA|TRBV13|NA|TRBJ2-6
TGTGCCAGCAGCTACCGGAGGGCTGGGGCCAACGTCCTGACTTTC
CASSYRRAGANVLTF
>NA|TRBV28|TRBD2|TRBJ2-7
TGTGCCAGTACCGAGACTAGCGCCCGCTCCTACGAGCAGTACTTC
CASTETSARSYEQYF
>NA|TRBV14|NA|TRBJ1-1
TGTGCCAGCAGCCGCCCCGGGATGAACACTGAAGCTTTCTTT
CASSRPGMNTEAFF
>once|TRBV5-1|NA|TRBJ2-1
TGCGCCAGCAGCCCACGACGAGGCAATGAGCAGTTCTTC
CASSPRRGNEQFF
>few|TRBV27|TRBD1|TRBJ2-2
TGTGCCAGCAGTTCCTCCGGGACAGAAGTCGGGGAGCTGTTTTTT
CASSSSGTEVGELFF
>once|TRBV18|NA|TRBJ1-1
TGTGCCAGCTCACCACTCCAGGCGGGCACTGAAGCTTTCTTT
CASSPLQAGTEAFF
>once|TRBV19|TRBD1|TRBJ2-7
TGTGCCGTGAGGGACAGTTCTTCCTACGAGCAGTACTTC
CAVRDSSSYEQYF
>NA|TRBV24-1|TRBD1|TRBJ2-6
TGTGCCACCAGTGACAAAACAGGGGGCTCTGGGGCCAACGTCCTGACTTTC
CATSDKTGGSGANVLTF
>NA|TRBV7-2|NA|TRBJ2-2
TGTGCCAGCAGCTTATATGCTAGCGCGAGTGCCGGGGAGCTGTTTTTT
CASSLYASASAGELFF
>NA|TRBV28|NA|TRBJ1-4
TGTGCCAGCAGACTTACAGGAGAAAAACTGTTTTTT
CASRLTGEKLFF
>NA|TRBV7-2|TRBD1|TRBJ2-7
TGTGCCAGCAGCCAGGGACAGGGGGCTCAAGGCGAGCAGTACTTC
CASSQGQGAQGEQYF